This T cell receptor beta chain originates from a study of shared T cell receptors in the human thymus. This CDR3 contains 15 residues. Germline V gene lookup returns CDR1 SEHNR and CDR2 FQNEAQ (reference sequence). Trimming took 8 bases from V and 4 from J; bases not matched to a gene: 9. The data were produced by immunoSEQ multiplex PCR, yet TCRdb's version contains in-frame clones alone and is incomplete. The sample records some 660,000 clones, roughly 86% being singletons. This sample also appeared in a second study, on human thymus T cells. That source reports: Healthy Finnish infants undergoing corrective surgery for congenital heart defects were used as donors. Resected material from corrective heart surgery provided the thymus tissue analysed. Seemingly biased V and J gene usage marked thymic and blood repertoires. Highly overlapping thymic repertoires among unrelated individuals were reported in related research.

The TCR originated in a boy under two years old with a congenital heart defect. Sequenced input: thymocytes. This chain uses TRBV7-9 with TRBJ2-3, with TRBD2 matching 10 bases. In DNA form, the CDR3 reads TGTGCCAGCGATATAGCGGGGGGCCCCCCAGATACGCAGTATTTT. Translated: CASDIAGGPPDTQYF.